The sequence of this TCR beta chain was determined in a study of OX40 agonist ivuxolimab in advanced cancers. Study background: Partial response was recorded in three patients: one hepatocellular carcinoma and two cutaneous melanoma cases.

V was cut by 7 bases and J by 4 bases, with 15 bases left in between. The CDR3 loop spans 14 amino acids. Germline assignment: CDR1 MDHEN and CDR2 SYDVKM. Turning to this clone: The antigen is undetermined.

General study findings and limits: More expanded clones were seen, on average, in CD8+ T cells than in CD4+.

Sequencing used immunoSEQ multiplex PCR; TCRdb keeps in-frame clones, though not all of them. The sample lists about 19,000 clones; around four fifths were seen once. Autoimmune disease history or systemic immunosuppression led to patient exclusion. The specimen comprised CD4+ or CD8+ T cells sorted from blood, sampled in a trial of the OX40 agonist ivuxolimab. The sequence was obtained from an adult with an advanced solid tumor such as melanoma, head and neck, liver or kidney cancer. The chain is built from TRBV28 and TRBJ2-3; TRBD2 might be the D (5 bases). CDR3 in amino acids: CASTGRWGADTQYF. CDR3 nucleotides: TGTGCCAGCACTGGCAGGTGGGGAGCAGATACGCAGTATTTT.